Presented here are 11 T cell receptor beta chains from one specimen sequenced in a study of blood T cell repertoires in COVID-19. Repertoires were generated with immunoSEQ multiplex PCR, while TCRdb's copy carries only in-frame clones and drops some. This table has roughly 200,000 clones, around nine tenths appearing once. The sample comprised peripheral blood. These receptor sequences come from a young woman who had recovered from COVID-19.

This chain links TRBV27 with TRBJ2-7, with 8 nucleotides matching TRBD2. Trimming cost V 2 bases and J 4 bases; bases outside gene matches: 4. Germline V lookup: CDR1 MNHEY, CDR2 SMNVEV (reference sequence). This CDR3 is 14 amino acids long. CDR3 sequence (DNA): TGTGCCAGCAGTTTAACCAGCGGGAGATACGAGCAGTACTTC. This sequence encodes CASSLTSGRYEQYF.

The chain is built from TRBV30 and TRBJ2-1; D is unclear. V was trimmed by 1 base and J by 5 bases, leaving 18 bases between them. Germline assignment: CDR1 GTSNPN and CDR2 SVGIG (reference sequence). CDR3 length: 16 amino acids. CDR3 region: CAWSAARLVANNEQFF. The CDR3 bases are TGTGCCTGGAGTGCCGCCCGGCTAGTGGCGAACAATGAGCAGTTCTTC. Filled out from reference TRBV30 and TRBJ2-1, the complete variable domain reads SQTIHQWPATLVQPVGSPLSLECTVEGTSNPNLYWYRQAAGRGLQLLFYSVGIGQISSEVPQNLSASRPQDRQFILSSKKLLLSDSGFYLCAWSAARLVANNEQFFGPGTRLTVL.

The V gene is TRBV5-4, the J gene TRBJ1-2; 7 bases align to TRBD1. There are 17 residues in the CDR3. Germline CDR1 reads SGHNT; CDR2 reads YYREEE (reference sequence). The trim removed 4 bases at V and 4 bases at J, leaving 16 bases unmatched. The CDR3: CASSNRDRSVRGYGYTF. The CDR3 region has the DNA TGTGCCAGCAGCAACCGGGACAGATCAGTTAGAGGCTATGGCTACACCTTC.

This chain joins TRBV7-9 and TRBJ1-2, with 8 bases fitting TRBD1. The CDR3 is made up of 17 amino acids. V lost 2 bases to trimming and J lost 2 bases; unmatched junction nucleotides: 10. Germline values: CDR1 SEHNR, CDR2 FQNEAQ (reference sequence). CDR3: CASSLSGTGKTNYGYTF. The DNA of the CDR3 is TGTGCCAGCAGCTTATCCGGGACAGGCAAAACCAACTATGGCTACACCTTC.

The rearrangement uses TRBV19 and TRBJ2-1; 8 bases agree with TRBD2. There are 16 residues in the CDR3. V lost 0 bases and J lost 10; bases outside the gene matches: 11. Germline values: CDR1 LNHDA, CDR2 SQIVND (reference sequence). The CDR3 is CASSIDLSSGSYEQFF. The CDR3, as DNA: TGTGCCAGTAGTATAGATCTATCGAGCGGGAGCTACGAGCAGTTCTTC.

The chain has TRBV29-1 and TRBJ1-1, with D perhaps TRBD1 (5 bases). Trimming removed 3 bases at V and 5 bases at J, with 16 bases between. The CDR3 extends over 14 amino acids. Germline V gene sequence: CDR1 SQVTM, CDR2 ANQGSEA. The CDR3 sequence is CSVEGQGGRTEAFF. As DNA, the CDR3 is TGCAGCGTTGAGGGGCAGGGAGGCAGAACTGAAGCTTTCTTT.

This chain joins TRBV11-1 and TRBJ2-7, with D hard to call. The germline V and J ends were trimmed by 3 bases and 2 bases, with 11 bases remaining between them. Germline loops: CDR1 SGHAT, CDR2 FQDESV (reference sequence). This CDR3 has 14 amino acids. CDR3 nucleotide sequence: TGTGCCAGCAGCTTGCCCAGGCCTACCTACGAGCAGTACTTC. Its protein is CASSLPRPTYEQYF.

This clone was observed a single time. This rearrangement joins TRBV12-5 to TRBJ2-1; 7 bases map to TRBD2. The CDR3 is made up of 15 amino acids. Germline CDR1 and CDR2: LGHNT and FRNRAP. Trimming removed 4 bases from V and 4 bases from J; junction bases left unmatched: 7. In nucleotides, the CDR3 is TGTGCTAGTGGTTACGGAGCGGGGATATACAATGAGCAGTTCTTC. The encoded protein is CASGYGAGIYNEQFF.

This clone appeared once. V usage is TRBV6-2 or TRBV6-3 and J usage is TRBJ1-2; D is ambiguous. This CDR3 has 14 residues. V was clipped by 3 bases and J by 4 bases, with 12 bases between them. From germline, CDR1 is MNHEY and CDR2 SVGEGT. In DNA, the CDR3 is TGTGCCAGCAGTTATTTGGGCAGAATCTATGGCTACACCTTC. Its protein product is CASSYLGRIYGYTF.

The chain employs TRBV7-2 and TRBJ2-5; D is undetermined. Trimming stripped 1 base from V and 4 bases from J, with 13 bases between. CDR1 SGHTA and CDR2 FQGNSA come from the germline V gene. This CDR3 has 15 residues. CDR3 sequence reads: CASSLGVNYLETQYF. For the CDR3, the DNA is TGTGCCAGCAGCTTAGGTGTAAACTATCTAGAGACCCAGTACTTC. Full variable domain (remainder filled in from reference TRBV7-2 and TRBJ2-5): GAGVSQSPSNKVTEKGKDVELRCDPISGHTALYWYRQSLGQGLEFLIYFQGNSAPDKSGLPSDRFSAERTGGSVSTLTIQRTQQEDSAVYLCASSLGVNYLETQYFGPGTRLLVL.

Written as DNA, the CDR3 is TGTGCCAGCAGCTTATTTGTGTTGTCGGGGCGGGGCACTGAAGCTTTCTTT. Translation gives CASSLFVLSGRGTEAFF. The V and J genes are TRBV7-9 and TRBJ1-1; D may be TRBD1 (5 bases). V was shortened by 2 bases and J by 4 bases, with 20 bases between the two germline ends. CDR1 and CDR2 from the germline V gene are SEHNR and FQNEAQ (reference sequence). CDR3 length equals 17 residues.